This TCR beta chain is from a study of cytomegalovirus exposure and HLA in healthy donors. These donors were members of the approximately 110-subject validation cohort, a group separate from the approximately 680-subject first cohort. Worth noting for this clone: Its antigen remains unidentified.

Study outcomes and limitations: In vitro experiments confirmed that three CMV-associated chains were specific for CMV antigens. Reports credit the classifier with highly specific, highly sensitive diagnosis of cytomegalovirus status. There were some public TCRs occurring in many donors, but most TCR sequences were rare.

Clones were read by immunoSEQ multiplex PCR, and TCRdb kept only the in-frame ones, dropping some. The table includes 190,000 or so clones, about 80% detected once. The source of this sequence is a woman aged 18-29 years in good health and CMV-seropositive. Sample: PBMCs.

The CDR3 DNA reads as TGTGCCAGCAGTGATGCGAGATTTGACAGGAGCTACACCTTC. Its protein is CASSDARFDRSYTF. This chain links TRBV6-1 with TRBJ1-2; TRBD1 might be the D (6 bases). V dropped 3 bases and J dropped 9 bases, with 17 bases sitting between them. CDR1 is MNHNS, CDR2 SASEGT, per germline. This CDR3 is 14 amino acids long.